The TCR beta chain under discussion was sequenced for a study of control samples from healthy donors and cancer patients. Germline CDR1 and CDR2: MNHEY and SMNVEV (reference sequence). The V gene end was trimmed by 6 bases and the J gene end by 6 bases; junction bases not matched to a gene: 16. This CDR3 spans 16 amino acids. Profiled with immunoSEQ multiplex PCR; TCRdb holds only in-frame clones, not every one. Of approximately 90,000 clones detected, approximately 95% appear once; the ten largest clones hold about 1.5%. This receptor was obtained from a woman under 40 in good health. The specimen was blood. The chain employs TRBV27 and TRBJ2-5; 7 bases fit TRBD1. The DNA for the CDR3 is TGTGCCAGCAGATCCTTAGACAGGGAAGTAAGGAAGACCCAGTACTTC. This sequence encodes CASRSLDREVRKTQYF.